One sample yielded the 18 T cell receptor beta chains listed below, sequenced in a study of blood T cells in healthy people across ages. Next came a second PCR, run for 7 to 11 cycles, which used a sample-barcoded 5' primer along with a J-beta primer mix. In TCRdb, the 5' RACE reads were re-called with MiXCR into one record per CDR3 protein. The table records almost 550,000 distinct CDR3 sequences, 20% to 30% of them present only once. These sequences were also reported in another study, on T cells of mothers and their children.

The sequenced sample consisted of blood. These TCRs come from a boy younger than 18 in good health.

V and J are TRBV4-2 and TRBJ1-5; D gene unclear. CDR3 length equals 14 residues. In germline, CDR1 is LGHNA, CDR2 YNFKEQ. V gave up 0 bases and J gave up 5 bases, with 8 bases separating them. The CDR3 region is CASSQDGGHQPQHF. The CDR3 region has the DNA TGTGCCAGCAGCCAAGATGGCGGCCATCAGCCCCAGCATTTT.

V gene TRBV12-3 or TRBV12-4 combines with J gene TRBJ2-5; the match to TRBD1 covers 9 bases. The DNA matches TRBJ2-1 better at its end, which makes the J call doubtful. The length of the CDR3 is 16 residues. CDR3 nucleotide sequence: TGTGCCAGCAGATCCTGGGACAGGGAGCAGTTACATGAGCAGTTCTTC. Protein: CASRSWDREQLHEQFF.

Comments on this clonotype: Compared with germline, one end of the junction differs, possibly owing to a read error. CDR3 in DNA: TGTGTCAGCGCAACGACTGTGGACGAGCAGTACTTC. This encodes CVSATTVDEQYF. The rearrangement uses TRBV28 and TRBJ2-5; D gene ambiguous. The J call is doubtful: the DNA matches TRBJ2-7 better. Germline CDR1 MDHEN, CDR2 SYDVKM. The CDR3 is 12 residues long.

This clonotype was observed a handful of times. CDR3 residues: CASRFPGQINEQYF. The CDR3 DNA sequence: TGTGCCAGCAGGTTCCCGGGACAGATCAACGAGCAGTACTTC. The chain is built from TRBV12-3 or TRBV12-4 and TRBJ2-7; 7 nucleotides line up with TRBD1. The length of the CDR3 is 14 residues. The V segment lost 6 bases and the J segment 5 bases; nucleotides outside the gene matches: 10.

The rearrangement uses TRBV2 and TRBJ2-1; tentatively, D is TRBD2 (6 bases). Germline loops: CDR1 SNHLY, CDR2 FYNNEI. V lost 6 bases and J 2 bases, leaving 17 bases between the germline ends. This CDR3 is built from 16 residues. Written as DNA, the CDR3 is TGTGCCAGCAGGGCGATCTTAGCGGATCCCTACAATGAGCAGTTCTTC. Its protein is CASRAILADPYNEQFF.

This clonotype was observed a few times. The chain is built from TRBV4-3 and TRBJ2-7, with D tentatively TRBD1 or TRBD2 (5 bases each). The germline V and J ends were trimmed by 3 bases and 4 bases, with 10 bases remaining between them. Germline values: CDR1 LGHNA, CDR2 YSLEER. The CDR3 has 13 amino acids. CDR3 amino acids: CASSQGPEYEQYF. The DNA for the CDR3 is TGCGCCAGCAGCCAGGGACCGGAATACGAGCAGTACTTC.

The gene calls are TRBV7-8 and TRBJ2-5, with 12 bases aligning to TRBD1. CDR1 is SGHVS, CDR2 FQNEAQ, per germline. Trimming removed 2 bases from V and 4 bases from J; junction bases left unmatched: 8. The CDR3 loop spans 17 amino acids. The CDR3 region has the DNA TGTGCCAGCAGCTTATCCGGGACAGGGGGCGGAGGAGAGACCCAGTACTTC. It yields the protein CASSLSGTGGGGETQYF.

The V gene is TRBV18, the J gene TRBJ1-1; tentative D call: TRBD1 (5 bases). The germline V gene encodes CDR1 KGHSH and CDR2 LQKENI. The CDR3 spans 16 residues. V lost 6 bases and J lost 4, with 21 bases in between. CDR3 protein: CASSLSSGGLGTEAFF. The CDR3, as DNA: TGTGCCAGCTCCCTATCTTCGGGGGGGTTGGGCACTGAAGCTTTCTTT.

A word on this clonotype: One junction end disagrees with the germline gene, perhaps due to a read error. V is TRBV7-7 and J is TRBJ2-5; TRBD2 aligns across 12 bases. The DNA end lines up better with TRBJ2-7; the J call may be wrong. This CDR3 spans 16 amino acids. Germline V gene lookup returns CDR1 SSHAT and CDR2 FNYEAQ (reference sequence). CDR3 protein: CASSPGSSGRAYEQYF. The CDR3 region has the DNA TGTGCTAGCAGCCCTGGTTCTAGCGGGAGGGCCTACGAGCAGTACTTC.

This clonotype was counted between two and nine times. This rearrangement joins TRBV29-1 to TRBJ2-7, with D possibly being TRBD1 (5 bases). The CDR3 is 12 residues long. The V end was cut by 6 bases, the J end by 2 bases, with 11 bases between. Per germline, CDR1 SQVTM and CDR2 ANQGSEA. The CDR3 sequence: CSVQGPTYEQYF. The CDR3 DNA reads TGCAGCGTCCAGGGCCCCACCTACGAGCAGTACTTC.

This clonotype showed up just a few times. This chain links TRBV12-3 or TRBV12-4 with TRBJ2-5; possibly TRBD2 for D (5 bases). The V end was cut by 1 base, the J end by 2 bases, with 8 bases between. CDR3 length: 14 residues. The CDR3 spells CASSLVANQETQYF. The CDR3 DNA reads as TGTGCCAGCAGTTTAGTAGCGAATCAAGAGACCCAGTACTTC.

This clonotype was counted a few times. V gene TRBV6-1 combines with J gene TRBJ2-5, with D possibly TRBD1 on 6 matching bases. The CDR3 loop spans 16 amino acids. The V end lost 5 bases, the J end lost 1 base, and 17 bases lay between the germline ends. From germline, CDR1 is MNHNS and CDR2 SASEGT. The DNA for the CDR3 is TGTGCCAGCAGTCCCGGACAGCTAAGGGCCCAAGAGACCCAGTACTTC. It specifies CASSPGQLRAQETQYF.

This clonotype was counted between two and nine times. This chain uses TRBV20-1 with TRBJ2-1; D gene unclear. CDR3 size: 11 residues. Trimming cost V 8 bases and J 1 base, with 6 bases left between them. Germline lookup yields CDR1 DFQATT and CDR2 SNEGSKA (reference sequence). In nucleotides, the CDR3 is TGCAGTCCCGGGTCCTACAATGAGCAGTTCTTC. This encodes CSPGSYNEQFF.

This rearrangement joins TRBV5-1 to TRBJ2-7; possibly TRBD1 for D (6 bases). This CDR3 is 15 amino acids long. Germline lookup yields CDR1 SGHRS and CDR2 YFSETQ. The V and J ends lost 0 bases and 2 bases respectively, with 12 bases between them. The CDR3 spells CASSLDREVAYEQYF. CDR3 sequence (DNA): TGCGCCAGCAGCTTGGACAGGGAAGTCGCCTACGAGCAGTACTTC.

The chain is built from TRBV20-1 and TRBJ1-2; 7 bases map to TRBD1. The CDR3 is 14 residues long. CDR1 and CDR2 (germline): DFQATT, SNEGSKA (reference sequence). The V gene end was trimmed by 6 bases and the J gene end by 1 base; junction bases not matched to a gene: 8. The DNA of the CDR3 is TGCAGTGCCAGAAGGACAGGAAGTAACTATGGCTACACCTTC. It translates to CSARRTGSNYGYTF.

This chain connects TRBV20-1 to TRBJ2-1; D uncertain. Germline loops: CDR1 DFQATT, CDR2 SNEGSKA (reference sequence). The CDR3 is 13 amino acids. V was pared by 6 bases and J by 6 bases, with 15 bases between. The CDR3 nucleotides read TGCAGTGCCGGATTAGGGCCTCGCAATGAGCAGTTCTTC. Protein sequence: CSAGLGPRNEQFF.

This clonotype was counted only a few times. The CDR3 region has the DNA TGTGCCAGCAGCCTAAGACCGGGACAGGGCAATTCTAACTATGGCTACACCTTC. This codes for CASSLRPGQGNSNYGYTF. The chain carries TRBV7-3 and TRBJ1-2; 9 nucleotides match TRBD1. Germline CDR1 is SGHTA and CDR2 is FQGTGA. CDR3 length: 18 residues. The trim removed 5 bases at V and 0 bases at J, leaving 13 bases unmatched.

This rearrangement joins TRBV6-2 or TRBV6-3 to TRBJ2-7; possibly TRBD1 for D (6 bases). Matching the DNA end better, TRBJ2-5 makes the J call doubtful. This CDR3 is 14 amino acids long. CDR1 and CDR2 (germline): MNHEY, SVGEGT. CDR3 nucleotides: TGTGCCAGCAGTTACCCGGACAGAGAAGAGACCCAGTACTTC. Its protein is CASSYPDREETQYF.